A single sample is the source of the 18 T cell receptor beta chains below, sequenced in a study of cytomegalovirus exposure and HLA in healthy donors (dated by TCRdb to about 2017). The method was the immunoSEQ multiplex PCR assay. The multiplex PCR relied on a mix of 60 forward primers for TCR Vbeta segments and 13 reverse primers for TCR Jbeta segments. TCRdb took this table from immuneACCESS and kept in-frame rearrangements with V and J called. Such tables lack part of the clones; where checked against another copy, unresolved V genes explain under half of the gap, and the rest is unexplained. The sample table gives some 200,000 clones. 0.65% to 0.9% of the sample is in the top ten clones. Sequencing was performed on PBMCs. Receptors were obtained from a woman younger than 30 in good health and CMV-seropositive.

This chain connects TRBV27 to TRBJ2-1; D is ambiguous. V dropped 4 bases and J dropped 0 bases, with 10 bases sitting between them. The CDR3 runs 15 residues. Per the germline V gene, CDR1 is MNHEY and CDR2 is SMNVEV (reference sequence). The CDR3 sequence: CASSSDTSSYNEQFF. In DNA, the CDR3 is TGTGCCAGCAGTTCTGACACCAGCTCCTACAATGAGCAGTTCTTC.

The CDR3 DNA sequence: TGCGCCAGCCAACCCGGGGGGCCCATGAACACTGAAGCTTTCTTT. Translation: CASQPGGPMNTEAFF. The chain links TRBV5-1 to TRBJ1-1, with D maybe TRBD1 (6 bases). Germline lookup yields CDR1 SGHRS and CDR2 YFSETQ. This CDR3 has 15 amino acids. V lost 7 bases to trimming and J lost 0 bases, with 16 bases between them.

The chain links TRBV2 to TRBJ1-4; no clear D gene. The V gene's germline CDR1 is SNHLY and CDR2 FYNNEI. Trimming removed 3 bases at V and 3 bases at J, with 11 bases between. This CDR3 is built from 15 residues. This CDR3 reads CASSDTAGPNEKLFF. CDR3 bases: TGTGCCAGCAGTGATACGGCAGGTCCTAATGAAAAACTGTTTTTT.

The V gene is TRBV10-1, the J gene TRBJ1-3; maybe TRBD1 (5 bases). CDR3 size: 13 residues. V shed 6 bases and J shed 1 base, with 7 bases lying between them. Germline CDR1 WNHNN, CDR2 SYGVQD (reference sequence). The CDR3 spells CASSGGSGNTIYF. CDR3 DNA: TGCGCCAGCAGCGGGGGTTCTGGAAACACCATATATTTT.

The genes are TRBV4-2 and TRBJ2-1; 8 bases agree with TRBD2. The CDR3 is 15 amino acids. CDR1 is LGHNA and CDR2 is YNFKEQ in the germline V gene. Trimming removed 1 base from V and 6 bases from J; junction bases left unmatched: 5. The CDR3 DNA follows: TGTGCCAGCAGCCAAGTTCGGGAGGGGAGCAATGAGCAGTTCTTC. Protein product: CASSQVREGSNEQFF.

The genes are TRBV18 and TRBJ2-3; no clear D gene. This CDR3 is built from 11 residues. V was shortened by 2 bases and J by 8 bases, with 5 bases between the two germline ends. Germline V CDR1 and CDR2: KGHSH, LQKENI. The CDR3 bases are TGTGCCAGCTCACCAGCTAGTACGCAGTATTTT. It is translated as CASSPASTQYF.

This chain connects TRBV7-7 to TRBJ2-3; perhaps TRBD2 as D (5 bases). V lost 4 bases and J lost 1, with 15 bases in between. The CDR3 runs 16 residues. Germline CDR1 is SSHAT and CDR2 is FNYEAQ (reference sequence). For the CDR3, the DNA is TGTGCCAGCAGCTCCGGGCTGCGTAGCGGCACAGATACGCAGTATTTT. Translating gives CASSSGLRSGTDTQYF.

The chain links TRBV7-9 to TRBJ2-7, with a tentative D call TRBD2 (6 bases). The CDR3 totals 15 residues. Germline CDR1 is SEHNR and CDR2 is FQNEAQ (reference sequence). Trimming took off 3 bases at V and 2 bases at J, with 14 bases between the two ends. The CDR3 sequence is CASSFPGVGAYEQYF. As DNA, the CDR3 is TGTGCCAGCAGCTTCCCGGGAGTAGGGGCCTACGAGCAGTACTTC. The full variable domain, its missing parts supplied by reference TRBV7-9 and TRBJ2-7, is DTGVSQNPRHKITKRGQNVTFRCDPISEHNRLYWYRQTLGQGPEFLTYFQNEAQLEKSRLLSDRFSAERPKGSFSTLEIQRTEQGDSAMYLCASSFPGVGAYEQYFGPGTRLTVT.

The gene calls are TRBV6-5 and TRBJ2-5, with 9 bases lining up with TRBD2. The J call may be mistaken, given a closer DNA end match to TRBJ2-7. The germline V gene encodes CDR1 MNHEY and CDR2 SVGAGI. The CDR3 is 14 amino acids. The chain's CDR3 is CASRRAGGEGEQYF. The CDR3 DNA is TGTGCCAGCAGGAGGGCGGGAGGGGAGGGCGAGCAGTACTTC.

V is TRBV30 and J is TRBJ1-1; D might be TRBD1 (6 bases). V was trimmed by 3 bases and J by 5 bases, leaving 10 bases between them. From germline, CDR1 is GTSNPN and CDR2 SVGIG (reference sequence). This CDR3 region has 12 residues. Here the CDR3 reads CAWRGGLTEAFF. Here the CDR3 DNA reads TGTGCCTGGAGAGGGGGATTAACTGAAGCTTTCTTT.

The rearrangement joins TRBV6-5 to TRBJ1-5, with 9 bases aligning to TRBD1. The germline gives CDR1 MNHEY, CDR2 SVGAGI. V trimming: 8 bases; J trimming: 2 bases; junction bases outside the gene matches: 7. This CDR3 contains 15 residues. For the CDR3, the DNA is TGTGCCAGCGGACACAGGGGGCAGGGCAATCAGCCCCAGCATTTT. Protein: CASGHRGQGNQPQHF.

This chain links TRBV6-5 with TRBJ1-2, with D hard to call. From germline, CDR1 is MNHEY and CDR2 SVGAGI. CDR3 length: 13 amino acids. The V and J ends lost 5 bases and 5 bases respectively, with 12 bases between them. The CDR3 sequence: CASSPREEYGYTF. Written as DNA, the CDR3 is TGTGCCAGCAGTCCCCGGGAGGAGTATGGCTACACCTTC.

The chain uses TRBV25-1 and TRBJ1-2; TRBD1 matches at 8 bases. V gave up 2 bases and J gave up 6 bases; unmatched junction bases: 17. CDR1 is MGHDK and CDR2 is SYGVNS in the germline V gene. CDR3 length: 18 residues. In DNA form, the CDR3 reads TGTGCCAGCAGTGAAAGCCTTCTGACAGGGGAGAGGGGACATGGCTACACCTTC. Protein sequence: CASSESLLTGERGHGYTF.

Of note for this clone: The same CDR3 is also encoded by other DNA sequences in this sample. The chain combines TRBV18 with TRBJ2-7, with 10 bases matching TRBD2. Germline V gives CDR1 KGHSH, CDR2 LQKENI. Germline trimming cut 2 bases from V and 4 bases from J; bases unmatched to any gene: 5. CDR3 length equals 15 residues. The CDR3 sequence: CASSPGLAGAYEQYF. CDR3 bases: TGTGCCAGCTCACCAGGTCTAGCGGGGGCTTACGAGCAGTACTTC.

The rearrangement uses TRBV7-3 and TRBJ1-6, with a tentative D call TRBD1 (5 bases). The ends were cut back, 10 bases at V and 10 bases at J, with 14 bases in the middle. The CDR3 covers 12 residues. Germline CDR1 is SGHTA and CDR2 is FQGTGA. The chain's CDR3 is CATILGASPLHF. CDR3 in DNA: TGTGCCACCATTCTTGGGGCCTCACCCCTCCACTTT. The complete variable domain, with remaining parts taken from reference TRBV7-3 and TRBJ1-6, reads GAGVSQTPSNKVTEKGKYVELRCDPISGHTALYWYRQSLGQGPEFLIYFQGTGAADDSGLPNDRFFAVRPEGSVSTLKIQRTERGDSAVYLCATILGASPLHFGNGTRLTVT.

The chain uses TRBV2 and TRBJ2-1; 7 nucleotides agree with TRBD2. The CDR3 extends over 14 amino acids. Germline CDR1 is SNHLY and CDR2 is FYNNEI. After removal of 8 bases from V and 1 base from J, the junction contained 5 bases not matched to a gene. The CDR3 reads CASQSSGSYNEQFF. DNA of the CDR3: TGTGCCAGCCAATCTAGCGGTTCCTACAATGAGCAGTTCTTC.

CDR3 amino acids: CASSLSQGTYYEQYF. The CDR3 region has the DNA TGTGCCAGCTCACTCTCGCAGGGGACATACTACGAGCAGTACTTC. The V and J genes are TRBV18 and TRBJ2-7; perhaps TRBD1 as D (6 bases). The CDR3 spans 15 residues. Germline loops: CDR1 KGHSH, CDR2 LQKENI. V was pared by 4 bases and J by 3 bases, with 16 bases between.

The chain links TRBV7-3 to TRBJ1-1; 10 nucleotides agree with TRBD1. The CDR3 is 15 amino acids. After removal of 5 bases from V and 2 bases from J, the junction contained 5 bases not matched to a gene. Germline V gene lookup returns CDR1 SGHTA and CDR2 FQGTGA. CDR3 DNA sequence: TGTGCCAGCAGCCCCGGGACAGGGGTAAACACTGAAGCTTTCTTT. This translates into CASSPGTGVNTEAFF.